The clone carrying this T cell receptor beta chain was recorded at least ten times. Its antigen is not identified. CDR3 length: 14 residues. Unmatched junction bases numbered 8, after V lost 5 bases and J lost 7 bases. Germline CDR1 is LNHDA and CDR2 is SQIVND (reference sequence). The entry originates in a study of T cells in Graves' hyperthyroidism and ophthalmopathy. In the study overall: At the time of initial diagnosis and before any treatment, peripheral blood was collected.

Amplification of TCR beta CDR3 regions was performed using RNA transcripts as template. The HTBI primer set drove a first-round RT-PCR of the TCR CDR3. Each CDR3 protein gets one entry after TCRdb re-called the multiplex PCR reads with MiXCR. The sample includes about 480,000 distinct CDR3 sequences, roughly a quarter seen only once; the top ten take around 10%. Study-wide findings and caveats: It was a median about seven months before onset that the model predicted ophthalmopathy.

Sequencing used blood. The receptor's source is a woman under 40 with Graves' ophthalmopathy. The V gene is TRBV19, the J gene TRBJ1-2; 9 nucleotides agree with TRBD1. The DNA of the CDR3 is TGTGCCAGTAGTCTCAAGGGACAGGGCCGTGGCTACACCTTC. Translated: CASSLKGQGRGYTF. Looking up the rest from reference TRBV19 and TRBJ1-2 gives the full variable domain: DGGITQSPKYLFRKEGQNVTLSCEQNLNHDAMYWYRQDPGQGLRLIYYSQIVNDFQKGDIAEGYSVSREKKESFPLTVTSAQKNPTAFYLCASSLKGQGRGYTFGSGTRLTVV.